Below, 27 T cell receptor beta chains from the same sample are listed, as sequenced in a study of cytomegalovirus exposure and HLA in healthy donors. In the PCR, 60 Vbeta and 13 Jbeta primers were used. The assay was immunoSEQ multiplex PCR, and TCRdb's table has in-frame clones only and misses some. The sample shows about 150,000 clones, 80% to 90% of them seen only once. Material for sequencing was PBMCs. The receptors derive from a man aged 50 to 60 in good health and CMV-seropositive.

The J gene is TRBJ2-7, the V gene TRBV5-4, with 7 bases lining up with TRBD1. The CDR3 contains 15 residues. Germline trimming cut 4 bases from V and 7 bases from J; bases unmatched to any gene: 14. Germline V gene data show CDR1 as SGHNT and CDR2 as YYREEE (reference sequence). Here the CDR3 reads CASSRIRDSHGEQYF. The CDR3 coding sequence is TGTGCCAGCAGCCGGATCCGGGACAGCCATGGGGAGCAGTACTTC.

This clone is a singleton in its sample. CDR3 residues: CASSQSSGNNEQFF. For the CDR3, the DNA is TGTGCCAGCTCACAATCTAGCGGGAACAATGAGCAGTTCTTC. The J gene is TRBJ2-1, the V gene TRBV18; TRBD2 matches at 9 bases. Germline assignment: CDR1 KGHSH and CDR2 LQKENI. With 4 bases clipped from V and 5 bases from J, the junction kept 3 bases outside the gene matches. This CDR3 is 14 amino acids long.

V gene TRBV27 combines with J gene TRBJ2-1; D is possibly TRBD1 (5 bases). V was trimmed by 3 bases and J by 4 bases, leaving 7 bases between them. The CDR3 length is 13 residues. CDR1 and CDR2 from the germline V gene are MNHEY and SMNVEV (reference sequence). CDR3 protein: CASSFPGYNEQFF. The CDR3 nucleotides are TGTGCCAGCAGTTTCCCAGGGTACAATGAGCAGTTCTTC.

The V gene is TRBV9, the J gene TRBJ2-1; 11 bases line up with TRBD2. From germline, CDR1 is SGDLS and CDR2 YYNGEE. The ends lost 0 bases at V and 8 bases at J; junction bases unmatched: 13. The length of the CDR3 is 18 residues. The CDR3 nucleotides read TGTGCCAGCAGCGTAGGGCTAGCGGGGGGCCGTGGAAAGGATGAGCAGTTCTTC. Its protein product is CASSVGLAGGRGKDEQFF.

This clone was counted between two and nine times. This chain connects TRBV5-1 to TRBJ2-5; TRBD1 matches at 7 bases. Trimming removed 4 bases from V and 6 bases from J; junction bases left unmatched: 12. Looked up from germline, CDR1 is SGHRS and CDR2 is YFSETQ. The CDR3 totals 15 residues. CDR3 nucleotide sequence: TGCGCCAGCAGCCTCCTCCTACAGGGGAGAAAGACCCAGTACTTC. Amino acids: CASSLLLQGRKTQYF. The variable domain in full, completed from reference TRBV5-1 and TRBJ2-5, reads KAGVTQTPRYLIKTRGQQVTLSCSPISGHRSVSWYQQTPGQGLQFLFEYFSETQRNKGNFPGRFSGRQFSNSRSEMNVSTLELGDSALYLCASSLLLQGRKTQYFGPGTRLLVL.

This chain connects TRBV5-1 to TRBJ1-5; 10 nucleotides align to TRBD1. The germline V gene has CDR1 SGHRS and CDR2 YFSETQ. This CDR3 is built from 14 residues. J gave up 4 bases and V 4 bases, and 2 bases lay outside the gene matches. CDR3 residues: CASSPGQGNQPQHF. DNA for the CDR3: TGCGCCAGCAGCCCGGGACAGGGGAATCAGCCCCAGCATTTT.

V is TRBV6-6 and J is TRBJ1-1; 7 nucleotides match TRBD1. Germline lookup yields CDR1 MNHNY and CDR2 SVGAGI (reference sequence). CDR3 length: 13 amino acids. With 10 bases clipped from V and 0 bases from J, the junction kept 5 bases outside the gene matches. DNA for the CDR3: TGTGCCACCACAGGGGTTATGAACACTGAAGCTTTCTTT. Its translation is CATTGVMNTEAFF.

The chain has TRBV7-3 and TRBJ1-1; TRBD1 might be the D (5 bases). This CDR3 has 15 amino acids. Germline V CDR1 and CDR2: SGHTA, FQGTGA. Trimming removed 3 bases from V and 3 bases from J, with 14 bases in between. In DNA, the CDR3 is TGTGCCAGCAGCTTCTCTTACAGGTTGCACACTGAAGCTTTCTTT. It yields the protein CASSFSYRLHTEAFF.

The V call is TRBV27, the J call TRBJ2-7; 8 positions agree with TRBD2. CDR3 length: 16 residues. V dropped 5 bases and J dropped 3; count of bases not matched to a gene: 12. Germline V gene data show CDR1 as MNHEY and CDR2 as SMNVEV (reference sequence). The CDR3 protein is CASSPSGGDLFYEQYF. The CDR3 DNA reads as TGTGCCAGCAGTCCTTCGGGGGGGGATCTTTTCTACGAGCAGTACTTC.

The CDR3 sequence: CASSLILPGTGNTIYF. CDR3 bases: TGTGCCAGCAGCTTAATCCTTCCGGGGACTGGAAACACCATATATTTT. The gene calls are TRBV7-9 and TRBJ1-3; no definite D call. The CDR3 length is 16 residues. CDR1 and CDR2 from the germline V gene are SEHNR and FQNEAQ (reference sequence). V dropped 2 bases and J dropped 2 bases, with 13 bases sitting between them.

The chain is built from TRBV28 and TRBJ1-1; TRBD1 might be the D (5 bases). The CDR3 sequence is 11 residues long. Germline V CDR1 and CDR2: MDHEN, SYDVKM. The V and J ends lost 3 bases and 11 bases respectively, with 10 bases between them. Written as DNA, the CDR3 is TGTGCCAGCAGTTTGGGGCTGAGGGCTTTCTTT. Amino acids: CASSLGLRAFF. The variable domain in full, with the rest retrieved from reference TRBV28 and TRBJ1-1, is DVKVTQSSRYLVKRTGEKVFLECVQDMDHENMFWYRQDPGLGLRLIYFSYDVKMKEKGDIPEGYSVSREKKERFSLILESASTNQTSMYLCASSLGLRAFFGQGTRLTVV.

The chain couples TRBV27 to TRBJ2-1; TRBD2 matches at 7 bases. CDR1 is MNHEY and CDR2 is SMNVEV in the germline V gene (reference sequence). The junction had 4 bases not matched to a gene; V was cut back by 8 bases and J by 3 bases. CDR3 size: 13 residues. The CDR3 DNA is TGTGCCAGCCGGGCGGGAGTCTACAATGAGCAGTTCTTC. This sequence encodes CASRAGVYNEQFF.

The rearrangement joins TRBV15 to TRBJ1-1; D is perhaps TRBD1 (6 bases). Germline CDR1 reads LNHNV; CDR2 reads YYDKDF (reference sequence). The V end lost 3 bases, the J end lost 1 base, and 9 bases lay between the germline ends. The CDR3 runs to 14 residues. In DNA, the CDR3 is TGTGCCACCAGCAGGTCACAGGGGAACACTGAAGCTTTCTTT. Its protein product is CATSRSQGNTEAFF. Full variable domain (rest looked up from reference TRBV15 and TRBJ1-1): DAMVIQNPRYQVTQFGKPVTLSCSQTLNHNVMYWYQQKSSQAPKLLFHYYDKDFNNEADTPDNFQSRRPNTSFCFLDIRSPGLGDTAMYLCATSRSQGNTEAFFGQGTRLTVV.

The chain carries TRBV6-5 and TRBJ1-5, with 7 bases lining up with TRBD1. With 4 bases clipped from V and 1 base from J, the junction kept 4 bases outside the gene matches. The CDR3 has 15 amino acids. CDR1 and CDR2 from the germline V gene are MNHEY and SVGAGI. This CDR3 is CASSLQGRSNQPQHF. In DNA form, the CDR3 reads TGTGCCAGCAGTTTACAGGGGAGAAGCAATCAGCCCCAGCATTTT.

This chain joins TRBV2 and TRBJ2-3; tentatively, D is TRBD2 (7 bases). There are 14 residues in the CDR3. Trimming took off 3 bases at V and 6 bases at J, with 13 bases between the two ends. Germline loops: CDR1 SNHLY, CDR2 FYNNEI. This CDR3 reads CASSEWRGQDTQYF. The CDR3 DNA reads as TGTGCCAGCAGTGAGTGGCGGGGGCAGGATACGCAGTATTTT.

The chain employs TRBV30 and TRBJ1-2, with 8 bases aligning to TRBD1. V dropped 5 bases and J dropped 2; count of bases not matched to a gene: 7. Germline values: CDR1 GTSNPN, CDR2 SVGIG (reference sequence). CDR3 length: 14 amino acids. The CDR3 loop reads CAWWGTGTNYGYTF. The CDR3, as DNA: TGTGCCTGGTGGGGGACAGGTACGAACTATGGCTACACCTTC.

In its sample, this clone was seen a few times. The V gene is TRBV27, the J gene TRBJ2-2; D is possibly TRBD1 (6 bases). The CDR3 has 15 amino acids. Deletions cut 5 bases from V and 7 bases from J, with 17 bases between. From germline, CDR1 is MNHEY and CDR2 SMNVEV (reference sequence). The CDR3 nucleotides are TGTGCCAGCAGTCCGGTTACAGGGAAAAACGGGGAGCTGTTTTTT. Protein product: CASSPVTGKNGELFF.

The rearrangement joins TRBV5-1 to TRBJ2-1, with D uncertain. V lost 2 bases and J 6 bases, leaving 9 bases between the germline ends. The CDR3 loop spans 13 amino acids. Germline CDR1 is SGHRS and CDR2 is YFSETQ. The CDR3 DNA reads as TGCGCCAGCAGCTTTGCCGCGTCCAATGAGCAGTTCTTC. Translated, it gives CASSFAASNEQFF.

This chain uses TRBV5-6 with TRBJ1-6; the D gene is possibly TRBD1 (5 bases). The CDR3 runs to 15 residues. Germline-derived CDR1 and CDR2 are SGHDT and YYEEEE. V shed 0 bases and J shed 8 bases, with 12 bases lying between them. The CDR3 here is CASSLAAGLHSPLHF. The CDR3 DNA is TGTGCCAGCAGCTTGGCGGCAGGGCTACATTCACCCCTCCACTTT.

The chain joins TRBV4-1 to TRBJ1-1; D remains unclear. Germline V lookup: CDR1 MGHRA, CDR2 YSYEKL. V dropped 5 bases and J dropped 4 bases, with 11 bases sitting between them. This CDR3 comprises 13 residues. CDR3 sequence (DNA): TGCGCCAGCAGCTCCTGGGAGTCCACTGAAGCTTTCTTT. It translates to CASSSWESTEAFF.

The chain recombines TRBV6-1 with TRBJ2-1, with 7 bases matching TRBD2. CDR3 size: 13 residues. J lost 7 bases, V lost 8 bases, and 8 bases had no gene match. Germline V gives CDR1 MNHNS, CDR2 SASEGT. CDR3 sequence: CASLAGLSNEQFF. CDR3 coding DNA: TGTGCCAGCTTAGCGGGCCTCAGTAATGAGCAGTTCTTC.

This chain uses TRBV6-6 with TRBJ2-2; D is unclear. V was pared by 7 bases and J by 5 bases, with 5 bases between. This CDR3 is built from 11 residues. Germline assignment: CDR1 MNHNY and CDR2 SVGAGI (reference sequence). CDR3 region: CASTSTGELFF. In nucleotides, the CDR3 is TGTGCCAGCACCAGTACCGGGGAGCTGTTTTTT.

The chain links TRBV21-1 to TRBJ1-1; TRBD1, as called in the table, went unchecked against the DNA. TRBV21-1 is flagged as a pseudogene. This CDR3 contains 14 residues. The DNA of the CDR3 is TGTGCCAGCAGCAAGGTGACAGGGTGGGAACAAGCTTTCTTT. It codes for CASSKVTGWEQAFF.

The rearrangement joins TRBV5-1 to TRBJ1-3; the match to TRBD1 covers 8 bases. Germline CDR1 SGHRS, CDR2 YFSETQ. CDR3 size: 14 residues. The trim removed 4 bases at V and 9 bases at J, leaving 9 bases unmatched. CDR3 loop: CASSEGQGISTIYF. CDR3 nucleotides: TGCGCCAGCAGCGAAGGACAGGGTATAAGCACCATATATTTT.

A few counts support this clone. The chain couples TRBV5-1 to TRBJ2-1; TRBD1 matches at 7 bases. Germline lookup yields CDR1 SGHRS and CDR2 YFSETQ. The trim removed 0 bases at V and 4 bases at J, leaving 1 base unmatched. CDR3 length: 14 residues. CDR3 in DNA: TGCGCCAGCAGCTTGGGACAGGGATACAATGAGCAGTTCTTC. It encodes CASSLGQGYNEQFF.

This sequence joins TRBV5-1 and TRBJ2-2, with no clear D. Deletions cut 4 bases from V and 4 bases from J, with 14 bases between. Looked up from germline, CDR1 is SGHRS and CDR2 is YFSETQ. CDR3 length equals 15 residues. CDR3 DNA sequence: TGCGCCAGCAGCCCGATTACTACCCCCACCGGGGAGCTGTTTTTT. Protein sequence: CASSPITTPTGELFF.

This clone was observed a handful of times. The chain joins TRBV20-1 to TRBJ1-1; D gene uncertain. Trimming took off 5 bases at V and 8 bases at J, with 12 bases between the two ends. This CDR3 spans 11 amino acids. Germline V gives CDR1 DFQATT, CDR2 SNEGSKA (reference sequence). CDR3 in amino acids: CSAVRAGEAFF. Written as DNA, the CDR3 is TGCAGTGCTGTTAGGGCGGGAGAAGCTTTCTTT.